A selection of T cell receptor beta chains follows, all from one sample in a study of T-cell memory formation after mild COVID-19. Via MiXCR, TCRdb re-called the 5' RACE reads, giving one row per CDR3 protein. Among hundreds of thousands of distinct CDR3 sequences listed, around 15% were seen once. Sequenced material: PBMCs or a T cell subset sorted from them (not recorded which). The receptors derive from an adult woman who had mild COVID-19 (a few samples of this study predate the infection). Cell type and time point are not known. Both conserved end residues are part of each CDR3. Rows give clone size only sometimes, using once, few, many, or a class for an expanded clone.

J,V,size,CDR3
TRBJ1-5,TRBV3-1,-,CASSLGGSSQPQHF
TRBJ2-4,TRBV20-1,few,CSAVAGGNIQYF
TRBJ1-5,TRBV7-6,-,CASSLDPGVGYQPQHF
TRBJ1-4,TRBV24-1,-,CATRGLNEKLFF
TRBJ1-1,TRBV9,-,CASSVGGIAEAFF
TRBJ2-3,TRBV7-9,few,CASSLDVLTDTQYF
TRBJ1-4,TRBV12-3/TRBV12-4,-,CASRQGDRGDEKLFF
TRBJ2-1,TRBV19,-,CASSIEPDYLQEGQFF
TRBJ2-1,TRBV15,few,CATSPRTSGGFFFYNEQFF
TRBJ2-1,TRBV18,-,CASSPVGGYGNEQFF
TRBJ2-5,TRBV28,-,CASRGEETQYF
TRBJ2-5,TRBV3-1,few,CASSLKGRDPQETQYF
TRBJ2-2,TRBV5-1,-,CETSSPGELFF
TRBJ2-3,TRBV18,few,CASSPPGARGTDTQYF
TRBJ2-3,TRBV5-1,few,CASSLQGAHRFFTDTQYF
TRBJ1-1,TRBV6-6,few,CASTQLQGMNTEAFF
TRBJ2-1,TRBV15,many,CATNLGLAPSYNEQFF
TRBJ2-7,TRBV7-2,-,CASSPSPGQGLPWEQYF
TRBJ2-3,TRBV27,-,CASSLIGAGGITDTQYF
TRBJ1-1,TRBV6-2/TRBV6-3,-,CASSFPGGGQEMNTEAFF
TRBJ2-5,TRBV20-1,-,CSAGRQETQYF
TRBJ2-1,TRBV13,few,CASSSRLAQRSEQFF
TRBJ2-1,TRBV7-3,-,CASSPRGPWVNEQFF
TRBJ1-3,TRBV12-3/TRBV12-4,-,CASSFTFLAIYF
TRBJ2-1,TRBV30,-,CAWKKREDYNEQFF
TRBJ1-4,TRBV5-1,-,CASSFRAGGSNEKLFF
TRBJ2-3,TRBV15,few,CATSREYQGDTQYF
TRBJ2-1,TRBV6-6,many,CASSPSHNEQFF
TRBJ2-5,TRBV7-9,-,CASSVGQGAETQYF
TRBJ2-3,TRBV5-1,few,CASSLALSGTDTQYF
TRBJ2-3,TRBV12-3/TRBV12-4,few,CASSLAGYTDTQYF
TRBJ2-1,TRBV24-1,many,CATSDFGLAGVIEQFF
TRBJ2-3,TRBV6-6,-,CASSYHASGDTQYF
TRBJ2-4,TRBV18,-,CASSPPSIANIQYF
TRBJ2-2,TRBV12-3/TRBV12-4,-,CASSLPLAARGFRNGELFF
TRBJ2-5,TRBV5-6,-,CASSLHGGETQYF
TRBJ2-5,TRBV13,-,CASSLVAGNNQETQYF
TRBJ2-7,TRBV27,many,CASSFLSSYEQYF
TRBJ1-5,TRBV7-9,-,CASSLWQGPQHF
TRBJ2-7,TRBV5-1,-,CASSLARQGLDYEQYF
TRBJ1-1,TRBV12-3/TRBV12-4,few,CASSLLSTEAFF
TRBJ1-5,TRBV6-2/TRBV6-3,few,CASSYLSGREGPERSPQHF
TRBJ2-1,TRBV6-5,-,CASSYRPFGNEQFF
TRBJ1-1,TRBV6-2/TRBV6-3,few,CASSPHPGARYDTEAFF
TRBJ2-5,TRBV7-9,few,CASSFLTLQETQYF
TRBJ2-7,TRBV7-6,few,CASSLIEGEQYF
TRBJ1-6,TRBV3-1,few,CASSPSLGKMGSPLHF
TRBJ1-3,TRBV19,-,CASSPRGTGNTIYF
TRBJ2-5,TRBV7-8,-,CASSSPQTGGAVLRYF
TRBJ1-2,TRBV27,once,CASSLSGPLGGYGYTF